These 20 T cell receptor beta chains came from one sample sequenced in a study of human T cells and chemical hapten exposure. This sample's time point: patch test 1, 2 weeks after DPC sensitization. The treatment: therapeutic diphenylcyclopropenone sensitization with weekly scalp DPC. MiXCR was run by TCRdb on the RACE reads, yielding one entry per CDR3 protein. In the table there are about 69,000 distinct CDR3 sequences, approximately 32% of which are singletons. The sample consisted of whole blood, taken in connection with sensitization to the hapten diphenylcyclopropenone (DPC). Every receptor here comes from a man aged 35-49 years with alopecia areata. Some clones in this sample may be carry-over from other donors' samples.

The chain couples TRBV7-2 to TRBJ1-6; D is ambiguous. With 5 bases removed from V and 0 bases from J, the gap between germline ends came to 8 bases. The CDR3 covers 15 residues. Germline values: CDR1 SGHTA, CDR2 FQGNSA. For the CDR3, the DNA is TGTGCCAGCAGCCAGGCGGCCTCCTATAATTCACCCCTCCACTTT. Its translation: CASSQAASYNSPLHF.

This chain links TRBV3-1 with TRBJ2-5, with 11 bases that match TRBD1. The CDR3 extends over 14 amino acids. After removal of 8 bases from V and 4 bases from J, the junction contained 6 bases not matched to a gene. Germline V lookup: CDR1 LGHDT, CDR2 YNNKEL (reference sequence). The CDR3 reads CASAFGTGGETQYF. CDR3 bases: TGTGCCAGCGCCTTCGGGACAGGGGGAGAGACCCAGTACTTC.

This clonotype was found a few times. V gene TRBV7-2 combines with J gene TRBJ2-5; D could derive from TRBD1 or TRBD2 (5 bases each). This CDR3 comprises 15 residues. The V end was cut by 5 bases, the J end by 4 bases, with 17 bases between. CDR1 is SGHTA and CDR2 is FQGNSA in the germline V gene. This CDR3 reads CASSLSGGQGETQYF. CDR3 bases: TGTGCCAGCAGCCTCAGCGGAGGCCAGGGAGAGACCCAGTACTTC.

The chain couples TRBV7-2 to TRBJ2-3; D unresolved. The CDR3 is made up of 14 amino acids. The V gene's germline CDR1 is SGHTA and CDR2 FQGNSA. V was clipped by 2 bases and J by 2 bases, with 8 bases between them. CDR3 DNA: TGTGCCAGCAGCTTAAGACCGAACACAGATACGCAGTATTTT. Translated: CASSLRPNTDTQYF.

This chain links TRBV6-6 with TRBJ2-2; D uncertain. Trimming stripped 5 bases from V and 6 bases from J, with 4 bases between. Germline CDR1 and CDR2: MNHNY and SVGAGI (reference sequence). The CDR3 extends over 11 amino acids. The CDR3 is CASSPAGELFF. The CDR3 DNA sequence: TGTGCCAGCAGTCCGGCCGGGGAGCTGTTTTTT.

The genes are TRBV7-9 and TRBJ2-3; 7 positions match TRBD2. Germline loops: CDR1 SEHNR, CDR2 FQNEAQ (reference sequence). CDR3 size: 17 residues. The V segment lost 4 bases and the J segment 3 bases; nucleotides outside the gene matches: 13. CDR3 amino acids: CASSSGGGAGATDTQYF. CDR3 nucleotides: TGTGCCAGCAGCTCCGGTGGTGGCGCGGGAGCGACAGATACGCAGTATTTT.

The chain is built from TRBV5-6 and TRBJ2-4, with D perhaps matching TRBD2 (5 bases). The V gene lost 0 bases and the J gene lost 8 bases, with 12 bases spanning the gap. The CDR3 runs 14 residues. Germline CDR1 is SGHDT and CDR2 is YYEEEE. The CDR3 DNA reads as TGTGCCAGCAGCTTGGAACGGGGTGAGGACATTCAGTACTTC. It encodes CASSLERGEDIQYF.

CDR3 loop: CSARDRGYEQYF. In DNA, the CDR3 is TGCAGTGCTCGGGACAGAGGGTACGAGCAGTACTTC. The chain combines TRBV20-1 with TRBJ2-7; 7 bases fit TRBD1. CDR3 length equals 12 residues. The V gene end was trimmed by 5 bases and the J gene end by 4 bases; junction bases not matched to a gene: 5. Germline CDR1 and CDR2: DFQATT and SNEGSKA (reference sequence).

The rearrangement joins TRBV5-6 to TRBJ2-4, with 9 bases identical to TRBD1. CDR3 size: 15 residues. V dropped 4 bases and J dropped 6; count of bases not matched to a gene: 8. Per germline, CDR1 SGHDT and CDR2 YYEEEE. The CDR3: CASSRGQGGGNIQYF. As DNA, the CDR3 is TGTGCCAGCAGCCGGGGACAGGGCGGAGGAAACATTCAGTACTTC.

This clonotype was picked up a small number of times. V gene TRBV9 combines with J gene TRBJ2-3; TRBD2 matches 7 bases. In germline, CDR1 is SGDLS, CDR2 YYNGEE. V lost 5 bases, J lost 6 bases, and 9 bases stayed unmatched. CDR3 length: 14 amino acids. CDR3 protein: CASSTGGTGDTQYF. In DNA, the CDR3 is TGTGCCAGCAGTACCGGGGGGACCGGGGATACGCAGTATTTT.

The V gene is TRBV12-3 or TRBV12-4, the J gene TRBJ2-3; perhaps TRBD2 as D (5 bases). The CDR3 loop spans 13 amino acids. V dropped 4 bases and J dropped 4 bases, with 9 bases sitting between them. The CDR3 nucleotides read TGTGCCAGCAGTTACAGAGGGCCAGATACGCAGTATTTT. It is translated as CASSYRGPDTQYF.

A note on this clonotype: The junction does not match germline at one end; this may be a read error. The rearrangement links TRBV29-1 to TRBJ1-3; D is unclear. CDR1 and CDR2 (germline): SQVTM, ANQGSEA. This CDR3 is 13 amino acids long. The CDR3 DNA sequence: TGCAGCGTTGATGAGTCCTCTGGAAACACCGTATATTTT. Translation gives CSVDESSGNTVYF.

CDR3 in amino acids: CASSSEPLGNSPLHF. The CDR3 DNA follows: TGTGCCAGCAGTTCGGAACCTCTGGGCAATTCACCCCTCCACTTT. V is TRBV12-3 or TRBV12-4 and J is TRBJ1-6; no definite D call. The ends were cut back, 4 bases at V and 7 bases at J, with 14 bases in the middle. The CDR3 has 15 residues.

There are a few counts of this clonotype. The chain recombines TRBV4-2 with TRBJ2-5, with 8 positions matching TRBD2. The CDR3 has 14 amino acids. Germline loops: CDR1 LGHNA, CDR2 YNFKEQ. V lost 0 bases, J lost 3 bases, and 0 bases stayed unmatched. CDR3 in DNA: TGTGCCAGCAGCCAAGATAGCGGGGAAGAGACCCAGTACTTC. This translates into CASSQDSGEETQYF.

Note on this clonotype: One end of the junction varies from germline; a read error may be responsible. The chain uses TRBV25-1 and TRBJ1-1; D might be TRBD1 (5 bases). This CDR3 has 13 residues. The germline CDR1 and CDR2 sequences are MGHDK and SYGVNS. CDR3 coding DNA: TGTGCCAGCAGACACATGGGAGGGACTGAAACTTTCTTT. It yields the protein CASRHMGGTETFF.

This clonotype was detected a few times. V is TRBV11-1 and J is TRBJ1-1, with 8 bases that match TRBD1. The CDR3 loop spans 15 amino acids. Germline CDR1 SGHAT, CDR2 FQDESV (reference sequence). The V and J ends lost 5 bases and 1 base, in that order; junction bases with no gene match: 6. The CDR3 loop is CASSPRTGQNTEAFF. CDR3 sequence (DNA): TGTGCCAGCAGCCCGAGGACAGGGCAGAACACTGAAGCTTTCTTT.

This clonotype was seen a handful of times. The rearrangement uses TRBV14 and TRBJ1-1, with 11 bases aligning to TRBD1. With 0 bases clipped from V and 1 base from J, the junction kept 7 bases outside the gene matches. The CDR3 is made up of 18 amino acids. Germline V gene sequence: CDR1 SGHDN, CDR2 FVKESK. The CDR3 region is CASSQDWRTGGGNTEAFF. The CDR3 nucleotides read TGTGCCAGCAGCCAAGATTGGCGGACAGGGGGCGGGAACACTGAAGCTTTCTTT.

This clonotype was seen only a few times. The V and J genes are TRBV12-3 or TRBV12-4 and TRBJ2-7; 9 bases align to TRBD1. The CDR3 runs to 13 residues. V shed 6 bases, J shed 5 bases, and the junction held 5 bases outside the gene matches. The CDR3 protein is CASRLQGANEQYF. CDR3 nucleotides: TGTGCCAGCAGACTACAGGGGGCGAACGAGCAGTACTTC.

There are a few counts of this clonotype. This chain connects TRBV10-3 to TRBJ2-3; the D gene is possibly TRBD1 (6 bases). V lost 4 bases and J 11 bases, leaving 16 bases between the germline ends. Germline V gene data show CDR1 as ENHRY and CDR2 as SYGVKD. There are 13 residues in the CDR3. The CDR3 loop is CAISVLQGTEQYF. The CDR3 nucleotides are TGTGCCATCAGTGTGCTTCAGGGGACGGAGCAGTATTTT.

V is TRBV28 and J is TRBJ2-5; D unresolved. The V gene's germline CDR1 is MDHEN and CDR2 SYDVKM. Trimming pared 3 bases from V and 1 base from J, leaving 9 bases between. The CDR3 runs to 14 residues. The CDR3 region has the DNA TGTGCCAGCAGTTTTACGGATTTCCAAGAGACCCAGTACTTC. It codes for CASSFTDFQETQYF.